The 8 T cell receptor beta chains presented below share a single source sample, sequenced in a study of regulatory dendritic cells for organ transplantation (TCRdb year 2017). Libraries were constructed by the immunoSEQ multiplex PCR assay. TCRdb carries this immuneACCESS record with in-frame sequences only. Its versions omit some clonotypes, under half of them owing to an unresolved V gene in the studies checked, with the rest unexplained. This sample is represented by 30,000 to 40,000 clones; about 89% of them were singletons. Clones ranked in the top ten supply 0.05% to 0.065% of the sample. Sample: naive CD4+ T cells from blood. In the paper's terms, the cell subset or site label means: CD45RA+ naive T cells. The origin of the receptors is a human donor in good health.

J is TRBJ2-5 and V is TRBV28; D is perhaps TRBD2 (6 bases). V was clipped by 10 bases and J by 5 bases, with 17 bases between them. This CDR3 spans 13 amino acids. CDR1 and CDR2 from the germline V gene are MDHEN and SYDVKM. CDR3: CATKFSRGETQYF. CDR3 nucleotides: TGTGCCACCAAGTTTAGCCGGGGGGAGACCCAGTACTTC.

The genes are TRBV5-8 and TRBJ2-5; the D is unclear. This CDR3 contains 15 residues. Germline assignment: CDR1 SGHTS and CDR2 YDEGEE. Between the trimmed V and J ends, which lost 4 bases and 5 bases, there was a span of 18 bases. The CDR3 loop reads CASSGTPRTRETQYF. CDR3 nucleotides: TGTGCCAGCAGCGGTACCCCAAGGACGAGGGAGACCCAGTACTTC.

Turning to this clone: This sample also contains other DNA sequences that code for the same CDR3. The V call is TRBV7-3, the J call TRBJ2-2; D not resolved. This CDR3 is 13 amino acids long. CDR1 is SGHTA and CDR2 is FQGTGA in the germline V gene. V lost 2 bases to trimming and J lost 0 bases, with 1 base between them. The CDR3: CASSLSNTGELFF. Written as DNA, the CDR3 is TGTGCCAGCAGCTTATCGAACACCGGGGAGCTGTTTTTT. Complete variable domain (other parts from reference TRBV7-3 and TRBJ2-2): GAGVSQTPSNKVTEKGKYVELRCDPISGHTALYWYRQSLGQGPEFLIYFQGTGAADDSGLPNDRFFAVRPEGSVSTLKIQRTERGDSAVYLCASSLSNTGELFFGEGSRLTVL.

The V call is TRBV6-1, the J call TRBJ2-1, with 13 bases matching TRBD2. Germline CDR1 reads MNHNS; CDR2 reads SASEGT. CDR3 length equals 15 residues. Trimming took 8 bases from V and 9 from J; bases not matched to a gene: 10. CDR3 sequence: CASDRTSGSIGEQFF. In DNA form, the CDR3 reads TGTGCCAGCGACCGGACTAGCGGGAGTATAGGTGAGCAGTTCTTC.

The gene calls are TRBV6-5 and TRBJ1-1; D remains unclear. The V end was cut by 4 bases, the J end by 1 base, with 13 bases between. Per the germline V gene, CDR1 is MNHEY and CDR2 is SVGAGI. The CDR3 runs to 15 residues. The CDR3 loop reads CASSWGMSRNTEAFF. CDR3 DNA sequence: TGTGCCAGCAGTTGGGGAATGAGCCGGAACACTGAAGCTTTCTTT.

The chain is built from TRBV7-2 and TRBJ2-3; the D gene is possibly TRBD2 (6 bases). Per the germline V gene, CDR1 is SGHTA and CDR2 is FQGNSA. The CDR3 runs to 16 residues. The ends were cut back, 1 base at V and 2 bases at J, with 13 bases in the middle. The CDR3 spells CASSLVSGGSTDTQYF. The CDR3 bases are TGTGCCAGCAGCTTAGTATCCGGAGGGTCCACAGATACGCAGTATTTT.

The chain links TRBV28 to TRBJ1-1, with D unresolved. From germline, CDR1 is MDHEN and CDR2 SYDVKM. Deletions cut 7 bases from V and 7 bases from J, with 13 bases between. The CDR3 runs 12 residues. The CDR3 nucleotides are TGTGCCAGCACGTCAAACAAATATGAAGCTTTCTTT. Translation: CASTSNKYEAFF.

V usage is TRBV6-6 and J usage is TRBJ1-4; D call uncertain. CDR3 length: 12 residues. V was clipped by 2 bases and J by 8 bases, with 6 bases between them. The germline CDR1 and CDR2 sequences are MNHNY and SVGAGI (reference sequence). The DNA of the CDR3 is TGTGCCAGCAGTTACATCGGGGAAAAACTGTTTTTT. This codes for CASSYIGEKLFF.